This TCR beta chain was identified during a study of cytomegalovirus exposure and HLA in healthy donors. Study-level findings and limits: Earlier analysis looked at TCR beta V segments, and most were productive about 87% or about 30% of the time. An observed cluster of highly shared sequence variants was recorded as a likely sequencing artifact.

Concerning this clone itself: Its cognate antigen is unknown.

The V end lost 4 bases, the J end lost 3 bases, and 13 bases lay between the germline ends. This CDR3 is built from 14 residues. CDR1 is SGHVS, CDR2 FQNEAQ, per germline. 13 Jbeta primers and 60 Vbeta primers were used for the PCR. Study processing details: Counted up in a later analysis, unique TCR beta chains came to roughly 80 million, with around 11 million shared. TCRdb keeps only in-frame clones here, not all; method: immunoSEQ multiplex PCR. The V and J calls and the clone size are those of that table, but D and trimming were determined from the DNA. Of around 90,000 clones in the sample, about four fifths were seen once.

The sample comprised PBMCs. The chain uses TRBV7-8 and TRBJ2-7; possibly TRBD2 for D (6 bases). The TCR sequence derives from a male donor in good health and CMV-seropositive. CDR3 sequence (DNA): TGTGCCAGCAGCTCTCCGGACGGGGGCTACGAGCAGTACTTC. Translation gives CASSSPDGGYEQYF.